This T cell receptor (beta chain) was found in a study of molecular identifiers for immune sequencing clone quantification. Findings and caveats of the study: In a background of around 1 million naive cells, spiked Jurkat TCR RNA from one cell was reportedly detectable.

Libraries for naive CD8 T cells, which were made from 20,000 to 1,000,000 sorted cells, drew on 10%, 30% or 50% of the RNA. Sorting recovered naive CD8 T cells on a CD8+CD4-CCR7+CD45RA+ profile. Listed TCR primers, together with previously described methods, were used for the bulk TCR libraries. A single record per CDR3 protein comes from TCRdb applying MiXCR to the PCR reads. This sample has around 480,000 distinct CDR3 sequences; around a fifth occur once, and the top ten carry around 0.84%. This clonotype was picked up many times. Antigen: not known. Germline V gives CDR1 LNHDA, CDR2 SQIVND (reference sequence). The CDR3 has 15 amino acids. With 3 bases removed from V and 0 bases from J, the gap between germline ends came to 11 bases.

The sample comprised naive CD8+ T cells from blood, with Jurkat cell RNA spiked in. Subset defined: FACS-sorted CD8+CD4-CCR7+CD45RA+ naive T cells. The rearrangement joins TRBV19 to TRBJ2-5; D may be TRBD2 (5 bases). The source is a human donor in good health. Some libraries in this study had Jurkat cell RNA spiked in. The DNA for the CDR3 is TGTGCCAGTAGTATTGCCGGGATTGACCAAGAGACCCAGTACTTC. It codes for CASSIAGIDQETQYF.